Listed below are T cell receptor beta chains from one sample, sequenced in a study of brain T cells in children with intractable seizures. The method was immunoSEQ multiplex PCR; TCRdb's version includes in-frame clones alone and lacks a portion of them. The sample consists of approximately 330,000 clones, 93% of them appearing once. This material consisted of peripheral blood, taken 4 to 5 months after surgery. These TCRs come from a boy less than two years old with tuberous sclerosis and intractable seizures. CDR3s include the opening cysteine and the closing phenylalanine or tryptophan. The D gene is left open where the match is weak. Clone sizes are given selectively: once, few, many, or a class where the clone is expanded.

>TRBJ2-7|NA|TRBV5-1|NA
CASSLNFPQPGEQYF
TGCGCCAGCAGCCTCAATTTTCCACAGCCCGGCGAGCAGTACTTC
>TRBJ2-7|once|TRBV28|NA
CASSLFGVSQYF
TGTGCCAGCAGTTTATTCGGGGTTTCGCAGTACTTC
>TRBJ1-5|NA|TRBV6-1|NA
CASSEVGSGQPQHF
TGTGCCAGCAGTGAAGTAGGGAGTGGACAGCCCCAGCATTTT
>TRBJ2-6|NA|TRBV13|NA
CASSFGAGANVLTF
TGTGCCAGCAGCTTTGGGGCGGGGGCCAACGTCCTGACTTTC
>TRBJ1-1|once|TRBV29-1|NA
CSVLERMGVAFF
TGCAGCGTTTTGGAAAGGATGGGGGTAGCTTTCTTT
>TRBJ2-7|NA|TRBV2|TRBD2
CASSAPSGRIYEQYF
TGTGCCAGCAGTGCCCCTAGCGGGAGGATTTACGAGCAGTACTTC
>TRBJ2-7|NA|TRBV19|TRBD2
CASSSSGGARSYEQYF
TGTGCCAGTAGTAGCAGCGGGGGGGCCCGATCCTACGAGCAGTACTTC
>TRBJ2-4|NA|TRBV10-2|NA
CASKALGPQYF
TGCGCCAGCAAGGCTCTGGGACCTCAGTACTTC
>TRBJ1-2|NA|TRBV30|TRBD1
CASALRPGTAYGYTF
TGTGCCTCCGCCCTACGCCCCGGGACAGCCTATGGCTACACCTTC
>TRBJ2-1|NA|TRBV24-1|NA
CATSALTYNEQFF
TGTGCCACCAGTGCACTCACCTACAATGAGCAGTTCTTC
>TRBJ1-2|NA|TRBV2|NA
CASRYVTGTKSYTF
TGTGCCAGCAGATATGTTACAGGGACCAAGAGCTACACCTTC
>TRBJ2-3|NA|TRBV10-3|TRBD1
CAISEPGQGADTQYF
TGTGCCATCAGTGAACCGGGACAGGGGGCAGATACGCAGTATTTT
>TRBJ2-5|NA|TRBV19|NA
CASSKTTGTDQETQYF
TGTGCCAGTAGTAAGACCACCGGGACGGACCAAGAGACCCAGTACTTC
>TRBJ1-1|NA|TRBV7-9|NA
CASSTAGGREAFF
TGTGCCAGCAGCACCGCGGGGGGCAGGGAAGCTTTCTTT
>TRBJ2-7|NA|TRBV7-9|TRBD2
CASSQGLAGREQYF
TGTGCCAGCAGCCAAGGACTAGCGGGGCGAGAGCAGTACTTC
>TRBJ1-1|NA|TRBV27|NA
CATRDSASTEAFF
TGTGCCACCAGGGACTCCGCGAGCACTGAAGCTTTCTTT
>TRBJ1-2|NA|TRBV30|NA
CAWSAFPLGGVGGYTF
TGTGCCTGGAGTGCCTTTCCGCTGGGGGGGGTTGGTGGCTACACCTTC
>TRBJ2-7|NA|TRBV6-5|TRBD2
CASTTAGGWEQYF
TGTGCCAGCACAACAGCGGGGGGCTGGGAGCAGTACTTC
>TRBJ2-3|NA|TRBV5-1|NA
CASSLYSGVSQYF
TGCGCCAGCAGCTTGTATAGTGGGGTCTCGCAGTATTTT
>TRBJ2-1|NA|TRBV12-3/TRBV12-4|NA
CASSLIGPPEQFF
TGTGCCAGCAGTTTAATAGGCCCCCCTGAGCAGTTCTTC
>TRBJ1-6|NA|TRBV9|NA
CASSVSGGRGSPLHF
TGTGCCAGCAGCGTAAGCGGTGGGCGCGGTTCACCCCTCCACTTT
>TRBJ2-5|NA|TRBV30|NA
CAWSSDRQETQYF
TGTGCCTGGAGTTCGGACAGACAAGAGACCCAGTACTTC
>TRBJ1-3|NA|TRBV2|NA
CASNGGRGNTIYF
TGTGCCAGCAATGGGGGAAGGGGAAACACCATATATTTT
>TRBJ1-3|NA|TRBV2|NA
CASSEAGAGNTIYF
TGTGCCAGCAGTGAAGCGGGAGCTGGAAACACCATATATTTT
>TRBJ1-2|NA|TRBV6-5|TRBD1
CASSLGRQGGSYTF
TGTGCCAGCAGTCTGGGGCGGCAGGGGGGTAGCTACACCTTC
>TRBJ2-5|NA|TRBV7-9|NA
CASSPRDAGTQYF
TGTGCCAGCAGCCCTCGGGACGCCGGGACCCAGTACTTC
>TRBJ2-5|NA|TRBV13|NA
CASSLAGDAETQYF
TGTGCCAGCAGCTTGGCAGGGGACGCGGAGACCCAGTACTTC
>TRBJ2-3|NA|TRBV5-1|TRBD2
CASSLELGTSGRWTDTQYF
TGCGCCAGCAGCTTGGAGTTGGGGACTAGCGGGAGGTGGACAGATACGCAGTATTTT
>TRBJ2-7|NA|TRBV9|TRBD1
CASSAGGYEQYF
TGTGCCAGCAGCGCAGGGGGCTACGAGCAGTACTTC
>TRBJ2-4|NA|TRBV11-1|NA
CASSPLAKNIQYF
TGTGCCAGCAGCCCCTTAGCCAAAAACATTCAGTACTTC
>TRBJ1-5|NA|TRBV9|NA
CASSVGGTHNQPQHF
TGTGCCAGCAGCGTGGGAGGAACTCACAATCAGCCCCAGCATTTT
>TRBJ2-2|NA|TRBV11-2|TRBD2
CASSLFKGFSGRSTGELFF
TGTGCCAGCAGCTTATTTAAGGGTTTTAGCGGGAGGTCCACCGGGGAGCTGTTTTTT
>TRBJ2-3|NA|TRBV27|NA
CASSLFSLPLAPSDTQYF
TGTGCCAGCAGTTTATTTAGCCTACCCCTAGCACCATCAGATACGCAGTATTTT
>TRBJ1-1|NA|TRBV3-1/TRBV3-2|NA
CASSQDPGPNTEAFF
TGTGCCAGCAGCCAAGACCCCGGCCCGAACACTGAAGCTTTCTTT
>TRBJ2-2|NA|TRBV7-2|NA
CASSFFKNTGELFF
TGTGCCAGCAGCTTTTTTAAGAACACCGGGGAGCTGTTTTTT
>TRBJ2-1|once|TRBV7-3|TRBD2
CASSLAGGYNEQFF
TGTGCCAGCAGTTTAGCGGGAGGGTACAATGAGCAGTTCTTC
>TRBJ2-3|NA|TRBV13|TRBD2
CASSLGLAGEPDTQYF
TGTGCCAGCAGCTTAGGACTAGCGGGAGAGCCAGATACGCAGTATTTT
>TRBJ1-1|few|TRBV2|TRBD1
CASSEGTGKAFF
TGTGCCAGCAGTGAGGGGACAGGGAAGGCTTTCTTT
>TRBJ2-1|NA|TRBV19|TRBD2
CASSISGRAYNEQFF
TGTGCCAGTAGTATTAGCGGGAGGGCCTACAATGAGCAGTTCTTC
>TRBJ1-6|once|TRBV5-1|NA
CASSLQGSPLHF
TGCGCCAGCAGCTTACAGGGTTCACCCCTCCACTTT
>TRBJ2-1|NA|TRBV5-6|TRBD1
CASSITGQGDNEQFF
TGTGCCAGCAGCATCACGGGACAGGGGGACAATGAGCAGTTCTTC
>TRBJ2-1|NA|TRBV7-3|NA
CASSLRGYNEQFF
TGTGCCAGCAGCTTAAGGGGGTACAATGAGCAGTTCTTC
>TRBJ1-5|NA|TRBV6-1|NA
CASSELQSNQPQHF
TGTGCCAGCAGTGAGTTACAATCCAATCAGCCCCAGCATTTT
>TRBJ2-7|NA|TRBV14|TRBD1
CASSQEWDRAYEQYF
TGTGCCAGCAGCCAAGAATGGGACAGGGCCTACGAGCAGTACTTC
>TRBJ2-3|NA|TRBV11-2|TRBD2
CASSLDVGLVATDTQYF
TGTGCCAGCAGCTTAGATGTTGGACTAGTGGCCACAGATACGCAGTATTTT
>TRBJ2-7|NA|TRBV2|TRBD1
CASKEDRGNYEQYF
TGTGCCAGCAAGGAGGACAGGGGTAACTACGAGCAGTACTTC
>TRBJ2-1|NA|TRBV19|TRBD1
CASSIHRDRGRGEQFF
TGTGCCAGTAGTATTCACCGGGACAGGGGTCGGGGTGAGCAGTTCTTC
>TRBJ2-7|NA|TRBV9|NA
CASSTSSDSAEQYF
TGTGCCAGCAGCACGTCGTCAGACAGCGCCGAGCAGTACTTC
>TRBJ1-1|NA|TRBV29-1|TRBD1
CSVETGTGTEAFF
TGCAGCGTTGAAACAGGGACAGGCACTGAAGCTTTCTTT
>TRBJ2-2|NA|TRBV5-5|TRBD2
CASSLGTSTNTGELFF
TGTGCCAGCAGCCTGGGGACTAGCACGAACACCGGGGAGCTGTTTTTT
>TRBJ2-2|NA|TRBV7-3|NA
CASSLMLGSGAGELFF
TGTGCCAGCAGCTTAATGTTGGGGTCGGGCGCCGGGGAGCTGTTTTTT
>TRBJ1-1|NA|TRBV6-5|NA
CASNLQKNTEAFF
TGTGCCAGCAATTTACAGAAGAACACTGAAGCTTTCTTT
>TRBJ2-7|NA|TRBV12-3/TRBV12-4|NA
CASSYTGYDEQYF
TGTGCCAGCAGTTATACAGGGTACGACGAGCAGTACTTC
>TRBJ2-7|NA|TRBV6-6|NA
CASSTAGYEAYEQYF
TGTGCCAGCAGCACCGCGGGGTACGAGGCCTACGAGCAGTACTTC
>TRBJ2-2|NA|TRBV5-1|NA
CASSLDSYTGELFF
TGCGCCAGCAGCTTGGATAGTTACACCGGGGAGCTGTTTTTT
>TRBJ1-3|NA|TRBV30|NA
CAWRPRYSSGNTIYF
TGTGCCTGGAGGCCTCGATATTCCTCTGGAAACACCATATATTTT
>TRBJ1-4|few|TRBV18|NA
CASSPTNEKLFF
TGTGCCAGCTCACCAACTAATGAAAAACTGTTTTTT